This is a list of T cell receptor beta chains from one sample in a study of blood T cell repertoires in COVID-19. The protocol was immunoSEQ multiplex PCR, while the TCRdb copy is restricted to in-frame clones and leaves out a portion. The table has approximately 81,000 clones, approximately 78% seen once. The material sequenced was peripheral blood. The receptors were sampled from a human donor in a cohort sampled during active COVID-19. The CDR3 runs from the conserved cysteine through the conserved F or W. A D gene is named only where the DNA matches it firmly. Only part of the rows carry a size: once, few, many, or a class if the clone is expanded.

-,13,TRBJ1-1,-,TRBV7-3,TGTGCCAGCAGCTTAAGGAGGGACACTGAAGCTTTCTTT,CASSLRRDTEAFF
TRBD1,15,TRBJ2-1,-,TRBV11-2,TGTGCCAGCAGCTTAGGCAGGGGGCCCTACAATGAGCAGTTCTTC,CASSLGRGPYNEQFF
TRBD1,11,TRBJ2-4,once,TRBV5-6,TGTGCCAGCAGCTCGGGGACAGGCCAGTACTTC,CASSSGTGQYF
-,11,TRBJ2-5,-,TRBV19,TGTGCCAGTAGTATGGGCAGCTCGCGGTACTTC,CASSMGSSRYF
-,12,TRBJ2-7,-,TRBV6-2/TRBV6-3,TGTGCCAGCAGTTATGGAGCGGGCGAGCAGTACTTC,CASSYGAGEQYF
TRBD2,13,TRBJ2-7,-,TRBV7-8,TGTGCCAGCAGCTTTGCGGGGGGTGGCGAGCAGTACTTC,CASSFAGGGEQYF
-,11,TRBJ2-7,-,TRBV11-1,TGTGCCAGCGGGACTTTGAACGAGCAGTACTTC,CASGTLNEQYF
-,14,TRBJ1-1,-,TRBV11-1,TGTGCCAGCAGCTTATCCCCGGCGGACACTGAAGCTTTCTTT,CASSLSPADTEAFF
TRBD1,14,TRBJ2-7,-,TRBV7-6,TGTGCCAGCAGCCCGGACAGGGGACCCTTCGAGCAGTACTTC,CASSPDRGPFEQYF
TRBD1,14,TRBJ1-2,-,TRBV6-5,TGTGCCAGCAGCTCCCTGGACAGGGTTGTAGGCTACACCTTC,CASSSLDRVVGYTF
TRBD2,16,TRBJ2-1,-,TRBV7-3,TGTGCCAGCAGCGCCGTAGCGGGGGGCTCCTACAATGAGCAGTTCTTC,CASSAVAGGSYNEQFF
-,17,TRBJ1-6,-,TRBV7-9,TGTGCCAGCAGCCAGGGTGTCCAGAGCTCCTATAATTCACCCCTCCACTTT,CASSQGVQSSYNSPLHF
-,19,TRBJ2-6,-,TRBV2,TGTGCCAGCAGTGAAGAGGCAAGGCAGGGATTCTCTGGGGCCAACGTCCTGACTTTC,CASSEEARQGFSGANVLTF
TRBD2,14,TRBJ2-1,-,TRBV29-1,TGCAGCGCCTCGGGGGGAAGGACTTACAATGAGCAGTTCTTC,CSASGGRTYNEQFF
TRBD1,16,TRBJ1-2,-,TRBV5-4,TGTGCCAGCAGCCGAAATCGACAGGGGACGAATGACGGCTACACCTTC,CASSRNRQGTNDGYTF
-,14,TRBJ1-1,-,TRBV7-2,TGTGCCAGCAGCCCACAGGGCCCGAACACTGAAGCTTTCTTT,CASSPQGPNTEAFF
-,15,TRBJ1-2,-,TRBV7-9,TGTGCCAGCAGCACAGAACGGACAAGACGCTATGGCTACACCTTC,CASSTERTRRYGYTF
-,12,TRBJ2-2,-,TRBV2,TGTGCCAGCGCAGGACAGACCGGGGAGCTGTTTTTT,CASAGQTGELFF
-,12,TRBJ1-6,medium-sized,TRBV3-1/TRBV3-2,TGTGCCAGCACAGGGGTTAATTCACCCCTCCACTTT,CASTGVNSPLHF
TRBD1,16,TRBJ2-7,-,TRBV23-1,TGCGCCAGCAGGAGTTATGACAGGGGAGACCACTACGAGCAGTACTTC,CASRSYDRGDHYEQYF
-,15,TRBJ1-1,-,TRBV3-1/TRBV3-2,TGTGCCAGCAGCCAAGCTGGTCAGACAAACACTGAAGCTTTCTTT,CASSQAGQTNTEAFF
TRBD1,15,TRBJ2-7,-,TRBV5-6,TGTGCCAGCAGCTGGCGGACAGGGGCTTCCTACGAGCAGTACTTC,CASSWRTGASYEQYF
-,15,TRBJ2-2,-,TRBV29-1,TGCAGCGTTGAAGATGGGCAGGGTGCCACCGGGGAGCTGTTTTTT,CSVEDGQGATGELFF
-,16,TRBJ2-3,few,TRBV7-2,TGTGCCAGCAGCAAGAGGGCAGGCCAGAGCTCAGATACGCAGTATTTT,CASSKRAGQSSDTQYF
TRBD1,15,TRBJ1-4,-,TRBV5-1,TGCGCCAGCAGCAAAACCGACAGGGACGATGAAAAACTGTTTTTT,CASSKTDRDDEKLFF
-,14,TRBJ1-2,once,TRBV4-1,TGCGCCAGCAGCCTCTCGGGGGTCTCCTATGGCTACACCTTC,CASSLSGVSYGYTF
-,15,TRBJ2-1,-,TRBV10-3,TGTGCCATCAGTGAGTCGACAGAAAATTACAATGAGCAGTTCTTC,CAISESTENYNEQFF
-,14,TRBJ1-1,-,TRBV6-6,TGTGCCAGCAGTCCCTTGTTCCGAGACACTGAAGCTTTCTTT,CASSPLFRDTEAFF
TRBD1,14,TRBJ2-7,-,TRBV2,TGTGCCAGCAGGGGGACAGGGGGCTCCTACGAGCAGTACTTC,CASRGTGGSYEQYF
-,13,TRBJ1-1,-,TRBV5-1,TGCGCCAGCAGCTTGAACGGGGACTCTGAAGCTTTCTTT,CASSLNGDSEAFF
TRBD2,15,TRBJ2-7,-,TRBV4-3,TGCGCCAGCAGCCAAGGTGTGGGGGAGGGTTACGAGCAGTACTTC,CASSQGVGEGYEQYF
-,14,TRBJ2-7,-,TRBV6-1,TGTGCCAGCAGTGAAATCCACAGATCCTACGAGCAGTACTTC,CASSEIHRSYEQYF
-,13,TRBJ1-4,-,TRBV12-3/TRBV12-4,TGTGCCAGCGGTAGTACCGTAAATGAAAAACTGTTTTTT,CASGSTVNEKLFF
TRBD1,13,TRBJ1-1,-,TRBV12-3/TRBV12-4,TGTGCCAGCAGTAAGGACAGGGTGGAAAAAGCTTTCTTT,CASSKDRVEKAFF
-,13,TRBJ2-7,-,TRBV9,TGTGCCAGCAGCGTAGACGCGGGGTACGAGCAGTACTTC,CASSVDAGYEQYF
-,14,TRBJ1-2,-,TRBV14,TGTGCCAGCAGCTTCAGGGGTATCGGGTATGGCTACACCTTC,CASSFRGIGYGYTF
TRBD1,14,TRBJ2-7,once,TRBV2,TGTGCCAGCAGCCGAGGACAGGGGGCATACGAGCAGTACTTC,CASSRGQGAYEQYF
-,13,TRBJ1-1,-,TRBV4-1,TGCGCCAGCAGCCAAGAAGGGAGAGTGGGAGCTTTCTTT,CASSQEGRVGAFF
-,16,TRBJ1-6,-,TRBV13,TGTGCCAGCAGCCAAAACACCGGCACAGGGAATTCACCCCTCCACTTT,CASSQNTGTGNSPLHF
TRBD1,12,TRBJ2-7,-,TRBV12-3/TRBV12-4,TGTGCCAGCAACAGGGGAACCTACGAGCAGTACTTC,CASNRGTYEQYF
TRBD2,16,TRBJ2-1,-,TRBV9,TGTGCCAGCAGCGTAGGGGATAGCGGGGGTAGAGATGAGCAGTTCTTC,CASSVGDSGGRDEQFF
-,12,TRBJ1-2,-,TRBV7-9,TGTGCCAGCAGCTTAATCGACTATGGCTACACCTTC,CASSLIDYGYTF
-,16,TRBJ2-5,-,TRBV5-1,TGCGCCAGCAGACAGGCGCGGACGACCATTATGGAGACCCAGTACTTC,CASRQARTTIMETQYF
-,16,TRBJ2-1,-,TRBV6-5,TGTGCCAGCAGTTACTCGTTGGGGGCTCCAACAGCTGAGCAGTTCTTC,CASSYSLGAPTAEQFF
TRBD1,16,TRBJ1-2,-,TRBV11-2,TGTGCCAGCAGCTTTGCCGGGGACAGGGCCCCCTATGGCTACACCTTC,CASSFAGDRAPYGYTF